This T cell receptor (beta chain) came from a study of shared clonotypes between healthy human individuals (dated by TCRdb to between 2020 and 2021). Background on the whole study: The cohort comprised a couple of women and a few men aged 18 to 49 years. For each donor, CD4 naive and CD4 memory were each run on three plates, CD8 naive on two plates, and CD8 memory on one plate. To estimate repertoire size and how much clonotype sharing occurs between individuals, the study deeply sequenced the blood TCR repertoires of about five healthy adults. Different laboratories and diverse techniques were used to prepare libraries and sequence TCR repertoires, to increase sequencing depth and limit assay-specific biases. Each donor's leukapheresis produced roughly between about 0.8 and 8.9 billion PBMCs.

Using the deep immunoSEQ assay, multiplex PCR amplified TCR CDR3 regions from genomic DNA. Extracted genomic DNA from each cell subset was spread evenly across all wells of several immunoSEQ 96-well plates, with each plate serving as a replicate. For sorted subsets, 200 to 250 ng of genomic DNA, equivalent to around 29,000 T cell genomes, went into each replicate PCR. The purified libraries were quantified using a Qubit 3.0 fluorometer, sized with a Bioanalyzer 2100, and then quantified again using the KAPA Library Quantification kit. Every immunoSEQ 96-well plate was sequenced on a separate single-read 150-cycle Illumina NextSeq 550 flow cell. Per the source publication's procedure: Because the immunoSEQ output included only junctional sequences and no quality scores, the filtering could not be the same as the filtering used for full-length reads. To assign V/J genes and CDR3, sequences were annotated using PyIR, a Python wrapper for IgBLAST v1.9, with IMGT germline references. Reads with weak V/J assignments (E-value above 1e-6), missing CDR3, stop codons, out-of-frame junctions, or ambiguous translated residues were removed. V3J clonotypes were defined as sequences sharing an identical inferred V gene, J gene, and CDR3 amino acid sequence. Percentage overlap between repertoires was calculated by dividing the number of shared unique clonotypes by the size of the smaller repertoire. Repertoire richness was assessed with RTK rarefaction, the Chao1 estimator, and Recon v2.1 estimates of unobserved clonotypes. Generation probabilities were computed with OLGA for all TCRbeta clonotypes obtained by the gDNA method from several donors. TCRdb mirrors the immuneACCESS table, restricted to in-frame sequences. Some clones are absent from its copies; in checked studies, under half trace to an unresolved V gene, and the reason for the others is unknown. The D gene and trimming were derived from the DNA, and the V and J assignments and clone size from that table. Across this sample there are about 2.4 million clones, with 93% seen only once. Roughly 0.39% of the sample rests with the top ten.

According to the germline V gene, CDR1 reads SGHDT and CDR2 reads YYEEEE. Measured from the cysteine to the phenylalanine, the CDR3 is 14 residues long. Only the CDR3 region is kept as DNA, spanning 42 bases read in frame from base 1. Between the V and J ends, shortened by 0 bases and 5 bases respectively, the junction contains 11 bases. What the work shows at the level of the full study, not this receptor alone: Approximately 4.8% of naive CD4, 3.5% of naive CD8, 2.3% of memory CD4, and less than 0.45% of memory CD8 clonotypes were shared across several donors. Naive subsets generally had larger estimated clonotype richness than memory subsets did. Compared with non-shared clonotypes, clonotypes shared by all four sorted-subset donors had higher generation probabilities. Because the study included a small number of donors, the genetic and exposure-history diversity represented was limited. Only blood was sampled, and tissue TCR repertoires likely differ from those in blood. Pairwise subsampling indicated that sequencing depth was expected to affect the degree of clonotype sharing among donors. Incomplete sequencing was indicated by rarefaction of sorted-subset datasets, despite the large sequencing depth.

The donors were healthy, HIV-negative adults with no recently reported acute infections or vaccinations. Only Caucasian adults living in Nashville, Tennessee, USA were represented among the donors. CD4+ T cells were enriched by magnetic negative selection, after which naive cells were positively selected on CD45RA and the negative fraction was taken as the memory subset. Blood was obtained by leukapheresis, after which PBMCs were separated by Ficoll-Histopaque density gradient centrifugation and cryopreserved in liquid nitrogen vapor phase. Analytical flow cytometry was used to check the purity and quantity of every magnetically sorted T cell population. From each sorted fraction, genomic DNA was isolated and quantified by UV absorbance on a Nanodrop 2000c. Notes on this clone: The antigen this receptor binds is unknown. It has no much larger one-base neighbor in the sample; base qualities were not kept.

This clonotype originated in a man aged 18 to 35 in good health. Some clones in this sample may be carry-over from other donors' samples. Sequences were obtained from naive CD4+ T cells from PBMCs. What this sample's cell subset or site label stands for: CD45RA+ positively selected. This receptor chain uses TRBV5-6 and TRBJ1-1, and perhaps TRBD1 as D gene, on 5 matching bases. The CDR3 is CASSLGAGRTEAFF. The sequenced DNA: TGTGCCAGCAGCTTGGGGGCAGGGCGGACTGAAGCTTTCTTT.